Listed below are T cell receptor beta chains from one sample, sequenced in a study of cytomegalovirus exposure and HLA in healthy donors. The protocol was immunoSEQ multiplex PCR, while the TCRdb copy is restricted to in-frame clones and leaves out a portion. The table records more than 300,000 clones, roughly 85% of them present only once. Source material: PBMCs. Source of these receptors: a woman between 18 and 29 years old in good health and CMV-seronegative. The CDR3 runs from the conserved cysteine through the conserved F or W. A D gene is named only where the DNA matches it firmly. Where a row states a size, it is once, few, many or the class of an expanded clone; other rows omit it.

V,D,J,size,CDR3,DNA
TRBV2,.,TRBJ2-5,once,CATDDRTLQETQYF,TGTGCCACCGACGACAGGACCTTACAAGAGACCCAGTACTTC
TRBV19,.,TRBJ1-2,.,CASSLTTVGVNYGYTF,TGTGCCAGTAGTCTTACAACAGTCGGCGTTAACTATGGCTACACCTTC
TRBV13,TRBD2,TRBJ2-2,.,CASSFLPGGGAGELFF,TGTGCCAGCAGCTTTTTGCCGGGAGGCGGGGCCGGGGAGCTGTTTTTT
TRBV4-2,.,TRBJ2-4,.,CASSQEGGVRAKNIQYF,TGTGCCAGCAGCCAAGAAGGAGGGGTCAGGGCCAAAAACATTCAGTACTTC
TRBV5-4,TRBD1,TRBJ2-1,.,CASSERDSLRQFF,TGTGCCAGCAGCGAGAGGGACAGCCTGCGGCAGTTCTTC
TRBV27,.,TRBJ1-4,.,CASGRAMGEAEKLFF,TGTGCCAGCGGCAGGGCCATGGGGGAGGCCGAAAAACTGTTTTTT
TRBV19,.,TRBJ2-6,.,CASTQFSGANVLTF,TGTGCCAGTACCCAGTTTTCTGGGGCCAACGTCCTGACTTTC
TRBV10-3,TRBD1,TRBJ1-2,few,CAIEVTRGLGVNGYTF,TGTGCCATCGAAGTCACCAGGGGGCTGGGAGTGAATGGCTACACCTTC
TRBV23-1,TRBD1,TRBJ1-1,.,CASSHNTGVRPEAFF,TGCGCCAGCAGTCATAATACAGGGGTTCGGCCTGAAGCTTTCTTT
TRBV7-2,TRBD1,TRBJ2-7,.,CASSSDRGYEQYF,TGTGCCAGCAGCTCCGACAGGGGTTACGAGCAGTACTTC
TRBV7-2,TRBD2,TRBJ2-3,.,CASSRPGGGTDTQYF,TGTGCCAGCAGCCGGCCGGGGGGTGGCACAGATACGCAGTATTTT
TRBV11-2,.,TRBJ2-3,once,CASSFTLASDTDTQYF,TGTGCCAGCAGCTTTACTCTCGCTAGCGACACAGATACGCAGTATTTT
TRBV9,.,TRBJ1-3,.,CASGHGDSGNTIYF,TGTGCCAGTGGCCACGGGGACTCGGGAAACACCATATATTTT
TRBV19,.,TRBJ2-7,.,CASTKNPDASSGYEQYF,TGTGCCAGTACAAAGAACCCGGACGCCTCCAGCGGCTACGAGCAGTACTTC
TRBV7-9,TRBD2,TRBJ2-7,few,CASSLPGLVYEQYF,TGTGCCAGCAGCCTCCCGGGACTAGTTTACGAGCAGTACTTC
TRBV13,TRBD1,TRBJ1-4,.,CASSVGQGMEKLFF,TGTGCCAGCAGCGTGGGACAGGGAATGGAAAAACTGTTTTTT
TRBV28,.,TRBJ2-7,.,CASLGQLSSYEQYF,TGTGCCAGCCTTGGACAGCTTAGCTCCTACGAGCAGTACTTC
TRBV29-1,TRBD2,TRBJ2-7,.,CSVLAGVGEQYF,TGCAGCGTTCTGGCGGGAGTCGGCGAGCAGTACTTC
TRBV18,.,TRBJ2-3,.,CASSLGVADDTQYF,TGTGCCAGCTCACTCGGAGTAGCGGACGATACGCAGTATTTT
TRBV2,.,TRBJ1-5,once,CASSEALRGRGVCNQPQHF,TGTGCCAGCAGTGAAGCGCTTAGAGGGCGGGGGGTTTGTAATCAGCCCCAGCATTTT
TRBV28,.,TRBJ2-7,.,CASSPSQGYEQYF,TGTGCCAGCAGCCCGTCCCAGGGTTACGAGCAGTACTTC
TRBV27,.,TRBJ1-2,.,CASSLSWGGGGYTF,TGTGCCAGCAGTTTATCATGGGGGGGCGGGGGCTACACCTTC
TRBV25-1,.,TRBJ2-7,.,CASSEWAEQYF,TGTGCCAGCAGTGAATGGGCAGAGCAGTACTTC
TRBV2,.,TRBJ1-2,.,CASNIAGNYGYTF,TGTGCCAGCAATATTGCTGGCAACTATGGCTACACCTTC
TRBV6-6,TRBD1,TRBJ1-4,.,CASSLSGGREKLFF,TGTGCCAGCAGTTTGTCAGGGGGCAGGGAAAAACTGTTTTTT
TRBV2,.,TRBJ2-7,once,CAASREVRPSSYEQYF,TGTGCCGCCAGCAGGGAGGTGCGCCCCAGCTCCTACGAGCAGTACTTC
TRBV14,TRBD2,TRBJ2-7,.,CASSQDLLAATYEQYF,TGTGCCAGCAGCCAAGATCTACTAGCGGCCACCTACGAGCAGTACTTC
TRBV15,TRBD2,TRBJ2-7,.,CATSRIPLSGDYEQYF,TGTGCCACCAGCAGGATCCCCCTCAGCGGGGATTACGAGCAGTACTTC